This is a list of T cell receptor beta chains from one sample in a study of blood T cell repertoires in COVID-19. Produced via immunoSEQ multiplex PCR; TCRdb's table is partial and in-frame only. The sample holds fewer than 150,000 clones, roughly 80% seen once. The specimen was PBMCs or T cells enriched from blood (not recorded which). These receptors came from a man aged 30-40 years who had recovered from COVID-19. The CDR3 runs from the conserved cysteine through the conserved F or W. Each record gives: V gene, D gene, J gene, clone size, CDR3 DNA, CDR3 protein. The D gene is left open where the match is weak. Clone sizes are given selectively: once, few, many, or a class where the clone is expanded.

v_call: TRBV3-1/TRBV3-2; d_call: NA; j_call: TRBJ2-2; clone_size: NA; cdr3_nt: TGTGCCAGCAGCCTGAACAGAGCGAACACCGGGGAGCTGTTTTTT; cdr3_aa: CASSLNRANTGELFF
v_call: TRBV28; d_call: TRBD1; j_call: TRBJ2-3; clone_size: once; cdr3_nt: TGTGCCAGCAGTTTAGACAGGGGCACAGATACGCAGTATTTT; cdr3_aa: CASSLDRGTDTQYF
v_call: TRBV27; d_call: TRBD1; j_call: TRBJ1-1; clone_size: NA; cdr3_nt: TGTGCCAGCAGTTTTGTCCGACAGGGGGTGTTGGACACTGAAGCTTTCTTT; cdr3_aa: CASSFVRQGVLDTEAFF
v_call: TRBV4-1; d_call: NA; j_call: TRBJ2-5; clone_size: NA; cdr3_nt: TGCGCCAGCGCCTCGACGGACAACCAAGAGACCCAGTACTTC; cdr3_aa: CASASTDNQETQYF
v_call: TRBV20-1; d_call: TRBD2; j_call: TRBJ2-3; clone_size: NA; cdr3_nt: TGCAGTGCTAGTCAGGGACTAGCGGGAGATACGCAGTATTTT; cdr3_aa: CSASQGLAGDTQYF
v_call: TRBV12-5; d_call: TRBD2; j_call: TRBJ2-3; clone_size: NA; cdr3_nt: TGTGCTAGTGGTTTATCACGGGGGGGCACAGATACGCAGTATTTT; cdr3_aa: CASGLSRGGTDTQYF
v_call: TRBV7-9; d_call: NA; j_call: TRBJ1-1; clone_size: NA; cdr3_nt: TGTGCCAGCAGCTTAGCAGGGGACACTGAAGCTTTCTTT; cdr3_aa: CASSLAGDTEAFF
v_call: TRBV7-9; d_call: NA; j_call: TRBJ1-3; clone_size: NA; cdr3_nt: TGTGCCAGCAGCTTAGGGGCCGCTGGAAACACCATATATTTT; cdr3_aa: CASSLGAAGNTIYF
v_call: TRBV5-4; d_call: TRBD2; j_call: TRBJ2-7; clone_size: NA; cdr3_nt: TGTGCCAGCAGCCCCGGGACTAGCGGGAGGGGGGTAAGCTACGAGCAGTACTTC; cdr3_aa: CASSPGTSGRGVSYEQYF
v_call: TRBV3-1/TRBV3-2; d_call: TRBD2; j_call: TRBJ2-5; clone_size: NA; cdr3_nt: TGTGCCAGCAGCCAACAAAATCTAGCGGGGTCGATAGGGGAGACCCAGTACTTC; cdr3_aa: CASSQQNLAGSIGETQYF
v_call: TRBV7-9; d_call: NA; j_call: TRBJ2-6; clone_size: once; cdr3_nt: TGTGCCACGACAATGGGGAGCTCTGGGGCCAACGTCCTGACTTTC; cdr3_aa: CATTMGSSGANVLTF
v_call: TRBV7-9; d_call: TRBD1; j_call: TRBJ2-7; clone_size: NA; cdr3_nt: TGTGCCAGCAGCGCCCGGGACAGGGAGGACGAGCAGTACTTC; cdr3_aa: CASSARDREDEQYF
v_call: TRBV29-1; d_call: NA; j_call: TRBJ1-4; clone_size: NA; cdr3_nt: TGCAGCGGCTGGACAGACAATAATGAAAAACTGTTTTTT; cdr3_aa: CSGWTDNNEKLFF
v_call: TRBV7-9; d_call: TRBD2; j_call: TRBJ2-1; clone_size: NA; cdr3_nt: TGTGCCAGCAGCTTAGTGGGACTAGCGGGAGTTGGTGAGCAGTTCTTC; cdr3_aa: CASSLVGLAGVGEQFF
v_call: TRBV10-1; d_call: NA; j_call: TRBJ2-3; clone_size: NA; cdr3_nt: TGCGCCAGCGGCAGGGGAACAGATACGCAGTATTTT; cdr3_aa: CASGRGTDTQYF
v_call: TRBV7-9; d_call: NA; j_call: TRBJ1-2; clone_size: NA; cdr3_nt: TGTGCCAGCAGCTTAGAGGGGTATGGCTACACCTTC; cdr3_aa: CASSLEGYGYTF
v_call: TRBV27; d_call: NA; j_call: TRBJ1-4; clone_size: NA; cdr3_nt: TGTGCCAGCAGTTCACAGGGAGACGAAAAACTGTTTTTT; cdr3_aa: CASSSQGDEKLFF
v_call: TRBV2; d_call: NA; j_call: TRBJ1-5; clone_size: few; cdr3_nt: TGTGCCAGCAGTGGTCTAAATCAGCCCCAGCATTTT; cdr3_aa: CASSGLNQPQHF
v_call: TRBV15; d_call: NA; j_call: TRBJ1-4; clone_size: few; cdr3_nt: TGTGCCACCAGCAGAGATCGCGGCAGTAGTAATGAAAAACTGTTTTTT; cdr3_aa: CATSRDRGSSNEKLFF
v_call: TRBV18; d_call: TRBD1; j_call: TRBJ1-1; clone_size: NA; cdr3_nt: TGTGCCAGCTCCCCGGCGAACGTCAGGGGGTCGAACACTGAAGCTTTCTTT; cdr3_aa: CASSPANVRGSNTEAFF